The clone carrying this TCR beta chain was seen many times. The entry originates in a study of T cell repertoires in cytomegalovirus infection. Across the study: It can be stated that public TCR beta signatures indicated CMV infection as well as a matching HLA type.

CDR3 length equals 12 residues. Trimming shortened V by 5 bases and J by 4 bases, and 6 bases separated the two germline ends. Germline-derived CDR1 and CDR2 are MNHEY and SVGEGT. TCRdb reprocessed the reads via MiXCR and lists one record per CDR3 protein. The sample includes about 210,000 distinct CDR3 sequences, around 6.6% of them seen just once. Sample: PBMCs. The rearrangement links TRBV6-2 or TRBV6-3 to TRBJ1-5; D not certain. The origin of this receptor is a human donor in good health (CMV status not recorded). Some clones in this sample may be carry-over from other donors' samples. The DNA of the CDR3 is TGTGCCAGCAGTCCCCATAATCAGCCCCAGCATTTT. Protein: CASSPHNQPQHF.